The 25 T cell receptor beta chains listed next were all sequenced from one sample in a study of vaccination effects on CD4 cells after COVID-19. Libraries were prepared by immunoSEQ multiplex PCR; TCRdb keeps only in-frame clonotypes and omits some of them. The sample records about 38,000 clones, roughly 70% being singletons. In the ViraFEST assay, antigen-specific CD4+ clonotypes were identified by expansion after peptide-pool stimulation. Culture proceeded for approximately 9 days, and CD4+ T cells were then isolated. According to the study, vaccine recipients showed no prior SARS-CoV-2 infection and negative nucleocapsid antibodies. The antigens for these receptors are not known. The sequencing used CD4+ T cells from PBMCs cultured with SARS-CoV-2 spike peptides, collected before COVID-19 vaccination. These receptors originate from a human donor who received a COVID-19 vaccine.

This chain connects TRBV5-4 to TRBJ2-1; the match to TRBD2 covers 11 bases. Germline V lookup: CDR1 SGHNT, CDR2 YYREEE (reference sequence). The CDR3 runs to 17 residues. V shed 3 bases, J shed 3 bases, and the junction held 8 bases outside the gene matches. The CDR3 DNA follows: TGTGCCAGCAGCTGGACCGGGACTAGCGGCCTCTACAATGAGCAGTTCTTC. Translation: CASSWTGTSGLYNEQFF.

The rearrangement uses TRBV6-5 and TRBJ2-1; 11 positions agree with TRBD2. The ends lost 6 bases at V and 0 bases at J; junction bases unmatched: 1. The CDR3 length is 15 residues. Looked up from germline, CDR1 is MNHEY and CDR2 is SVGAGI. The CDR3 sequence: CASRGLAGSYNEQFF. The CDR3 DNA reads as TGTGCCAGCAGAGGACTAGCGGGCTCCTACAATGAGCAGTTCTTC.

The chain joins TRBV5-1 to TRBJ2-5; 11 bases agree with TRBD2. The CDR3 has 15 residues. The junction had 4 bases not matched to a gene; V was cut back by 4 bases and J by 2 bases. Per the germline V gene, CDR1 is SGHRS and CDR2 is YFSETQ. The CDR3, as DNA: TGCGCCAGCAGCGGGATAGCGGGGGGGCAAGAGACCCAGTACTTC. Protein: CASSGIAGGQETQYF.

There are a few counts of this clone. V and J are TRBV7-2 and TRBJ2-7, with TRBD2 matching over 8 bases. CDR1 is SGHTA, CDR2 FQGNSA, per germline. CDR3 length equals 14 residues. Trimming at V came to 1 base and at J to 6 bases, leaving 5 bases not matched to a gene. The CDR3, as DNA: TGTGCCAGCAGCTTAGTCCAGCGGGGGTTCGAGCAGTACTTC. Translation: CASSLVQRGFEQYF.

In DNA form, the CDR3 reads TGCAGCGTTGGGGGGACAGGGTACTACGAGCAGTACTTC. Protein product: CSVGGTGYYEQYF. V is TRBV29-1 and J is TRBJ2-7, with TRBD1 identical over 9 bases. Looked up from germline, CDR1 is SQVTM and CDR2 is ANQGSEA. The junction had 4 bases not matched to a gene; V was cut back by 4 bases and J by 3 bases. The CDR3 is 13 residues long.

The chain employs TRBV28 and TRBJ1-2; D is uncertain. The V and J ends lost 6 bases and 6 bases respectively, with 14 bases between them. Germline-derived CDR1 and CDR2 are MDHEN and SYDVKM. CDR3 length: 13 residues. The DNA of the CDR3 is TGTGCCAGCAGAAGGACGGGGAGTGATGGCTACACCTTC. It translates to CASRRTGSDGYTF.

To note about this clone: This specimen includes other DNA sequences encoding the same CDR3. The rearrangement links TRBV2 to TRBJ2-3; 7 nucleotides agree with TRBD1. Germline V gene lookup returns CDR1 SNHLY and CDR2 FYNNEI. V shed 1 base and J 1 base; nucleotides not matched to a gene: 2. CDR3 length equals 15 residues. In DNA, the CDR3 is TGTGCCAGCAGTGAAGGTGACAGGGGCACAGATACGCAGTATTTT. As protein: CASSEGDRGTDTQYF.

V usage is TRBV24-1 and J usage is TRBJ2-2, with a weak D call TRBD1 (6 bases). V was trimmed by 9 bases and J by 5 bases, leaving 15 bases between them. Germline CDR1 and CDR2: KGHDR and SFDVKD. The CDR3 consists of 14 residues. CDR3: CATGPPGVTGELFF. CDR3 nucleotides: TGTGCCACCGGTCCGCCAGGGGTGACCGGGGAGCTGTTTTTT.

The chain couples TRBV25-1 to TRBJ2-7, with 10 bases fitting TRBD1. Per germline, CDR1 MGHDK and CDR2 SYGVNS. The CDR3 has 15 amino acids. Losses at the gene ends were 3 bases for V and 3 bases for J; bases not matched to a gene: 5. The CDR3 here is CASSDGTGDDYEQYF. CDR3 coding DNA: TGTGCCAGCAGTGATGGGACAGGGGACGACTACGAGCAGTACTTC.

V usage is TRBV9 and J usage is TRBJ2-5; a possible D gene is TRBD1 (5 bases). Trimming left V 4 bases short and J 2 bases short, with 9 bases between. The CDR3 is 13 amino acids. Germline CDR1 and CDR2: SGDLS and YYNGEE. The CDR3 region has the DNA TGTGCCAGCAGCCGTGACAGTCAAGAGACCCAGTACTTC. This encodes CASSRDSQETQYF. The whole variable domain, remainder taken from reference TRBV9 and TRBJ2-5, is DSGVTQTPKHLITATGQRVTLRCSPRSGDLSVYWYQQSLDQGLQFLIQYYNGEERAKGNILERFSAQQFPDLHSELNLSSLELGDSALYFCASSRDSQETQYFGPGTRLLVL.

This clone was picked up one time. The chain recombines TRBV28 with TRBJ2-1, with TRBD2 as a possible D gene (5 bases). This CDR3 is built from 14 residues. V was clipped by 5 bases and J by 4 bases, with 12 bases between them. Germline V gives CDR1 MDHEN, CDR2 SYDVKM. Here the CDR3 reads CASSALAGYNEQFF. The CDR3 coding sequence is TGTGCCAGCAGTGCCCTAGCCGGTTACAATGAGCAGTTCTTC. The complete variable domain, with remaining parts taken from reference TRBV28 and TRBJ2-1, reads DVKVTQSSRYLVKRTGEKVFLECVQDMDHENMFWYRQDPGLGLRLIYFSYDVKMKEKGDIPEGYSVSREKKERFSLILESASTNQTSMYLCASSALAGYNEQFFGPGTRLTVL.

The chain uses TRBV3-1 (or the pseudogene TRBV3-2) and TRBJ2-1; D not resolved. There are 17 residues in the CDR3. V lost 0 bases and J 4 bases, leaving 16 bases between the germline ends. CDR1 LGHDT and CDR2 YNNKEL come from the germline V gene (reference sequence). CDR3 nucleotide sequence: TGTGCCAGCAGCCAAGAATCCCTCCTGGTTAGGTACAATGAGCAGTTCTTC. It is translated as CASSQESLLVRYNEQFF.

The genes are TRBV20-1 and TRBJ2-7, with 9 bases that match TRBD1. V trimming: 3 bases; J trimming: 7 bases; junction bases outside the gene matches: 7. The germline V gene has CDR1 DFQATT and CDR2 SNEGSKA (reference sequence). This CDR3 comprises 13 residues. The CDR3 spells CSASRTGAGEQYF. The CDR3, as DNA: TGCAGTGCTAGTCGGACAGGGGCGGGGGAGCAGTACTTC.

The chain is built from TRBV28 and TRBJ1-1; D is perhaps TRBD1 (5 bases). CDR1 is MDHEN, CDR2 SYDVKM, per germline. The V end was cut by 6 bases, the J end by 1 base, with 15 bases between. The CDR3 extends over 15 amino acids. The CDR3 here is CASRTRRGGNTEAFF. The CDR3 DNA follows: TGTGCCAGCAGGACTAGGCGGGGCGGGAACACTGAAGCTTTCTTT.

This chain's CDR3 is CASSWFGGANNEQFF. CDR3 DNA: TGTGCCAGCAGCTGGTTCGGGGGAGCCAACAATGAGCAGTTCTTC. The V and J genes are TRBV7-2 and TRBJ2-1; TRBD2 might be the D (6 bases). Germline V gene sequence: CDR1 SGHTA, CDR2 FQGNSA. V was shortened by 4 bases and J by 5 bases, with 15 bases between the two germline ends. The CDR3 runs to 15 residues.

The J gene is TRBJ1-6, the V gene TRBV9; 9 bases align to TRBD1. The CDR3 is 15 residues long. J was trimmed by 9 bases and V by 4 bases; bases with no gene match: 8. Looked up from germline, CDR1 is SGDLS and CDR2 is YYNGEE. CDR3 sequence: CASSPHRQGGSPLHF. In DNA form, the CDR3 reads TGTGCCAGCAGCCCGCACCGACAGGGGGGTTCACCCCTCCACTTT.

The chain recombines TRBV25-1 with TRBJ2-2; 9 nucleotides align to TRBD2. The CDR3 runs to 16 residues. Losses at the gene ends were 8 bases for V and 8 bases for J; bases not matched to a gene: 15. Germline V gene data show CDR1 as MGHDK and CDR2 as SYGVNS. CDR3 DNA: TGTGCCAGCCCCGGGGTTAGCGGGGGAGGAAATGGGGAGCTGTTTTTT. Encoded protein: CASPGVSGGGNGELFF.

The CDR3 spells CASSDTGSGGELFF. The CDR3 nucleotides are TGTGCCAGCAGTGATACAGGGTCGGGCGGGGAGCTGTTTTTT. The genes are TRBV27 and TRBJ2-2; tentatively, D is TRBD1 (6 bases). CDR1 is MNHEY, CDR2 SMNVEV, per germline (reference sequence). Trimming shortened V by 5 bases and J by 7 bases, and 14 bases separated the two germline ends. The CDR3 runs to 14 residues.

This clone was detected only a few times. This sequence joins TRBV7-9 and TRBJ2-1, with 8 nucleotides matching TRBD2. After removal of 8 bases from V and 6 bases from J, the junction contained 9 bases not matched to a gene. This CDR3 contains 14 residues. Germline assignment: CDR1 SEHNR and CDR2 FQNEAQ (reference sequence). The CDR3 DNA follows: TGTGCCAGCTTAAGCGGGAGCCGGAGCAATGAGCAGTTCTTC. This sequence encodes CASLSGSRSNEQFF.

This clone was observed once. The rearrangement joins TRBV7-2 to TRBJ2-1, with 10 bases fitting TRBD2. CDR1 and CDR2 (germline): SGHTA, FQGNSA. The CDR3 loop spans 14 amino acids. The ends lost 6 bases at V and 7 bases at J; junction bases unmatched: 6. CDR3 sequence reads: CASRLAGFFNEQFF. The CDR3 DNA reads TGTGCCAGCAGACTAGCGGGGTTTTTTAATGAGCAGTTCTTC.

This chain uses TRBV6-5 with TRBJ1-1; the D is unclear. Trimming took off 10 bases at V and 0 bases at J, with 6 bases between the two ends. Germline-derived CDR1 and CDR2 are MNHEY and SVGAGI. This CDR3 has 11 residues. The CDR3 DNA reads TGTGCCAAAAACATGAACACTGAAGCTTTCTTT. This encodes CAKNMNTEAFF.

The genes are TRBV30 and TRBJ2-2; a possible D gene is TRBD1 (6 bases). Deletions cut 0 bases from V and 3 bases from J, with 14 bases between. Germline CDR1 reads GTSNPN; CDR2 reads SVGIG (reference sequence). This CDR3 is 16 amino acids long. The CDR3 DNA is TGTGCCTGGAGTGTAGGATCCAGGGGTGACACCGGGGAGCTGTTTTTT. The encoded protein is CAWSVGSRGDTGELFF. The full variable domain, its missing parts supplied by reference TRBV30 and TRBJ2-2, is SQTIHQWPATLVQPVGSPLSLECTVEGTSNPNLYWYRQAAGRGLQLLFYSVGIGQISSEVPQNLSASRPQDRQFILSSKKLLLSDSGFYLCAWSVGSRGDTGELFFGEGSRLTVL.

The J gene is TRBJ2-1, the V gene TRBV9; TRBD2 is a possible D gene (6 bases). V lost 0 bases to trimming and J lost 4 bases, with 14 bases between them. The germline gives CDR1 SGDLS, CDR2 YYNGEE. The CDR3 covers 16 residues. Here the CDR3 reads CASSVEQGGLYNEQFF. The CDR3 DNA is TGTGCCAGCAGCGTAGAGCAGGGAGGATTATACAATGAGCAGTTCTTC.

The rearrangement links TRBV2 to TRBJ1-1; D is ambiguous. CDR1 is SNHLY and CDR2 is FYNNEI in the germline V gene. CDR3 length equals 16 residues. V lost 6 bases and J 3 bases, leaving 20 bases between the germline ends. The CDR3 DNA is TGTGCCAGCAGCCTCGATGAGGGCCTTTCATACACTGAAGCTTTCTTT. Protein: CASSLDEGLSYTEAFF.

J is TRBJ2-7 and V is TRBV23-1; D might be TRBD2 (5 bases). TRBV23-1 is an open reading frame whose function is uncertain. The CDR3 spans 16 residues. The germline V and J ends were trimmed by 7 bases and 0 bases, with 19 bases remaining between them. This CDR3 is CASTPWTGVSSYEQYF. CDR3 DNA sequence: TGCGCCAGCACCCCGTGGACTGGAGTTTCCTCCTACGAGCAGTACTTC.